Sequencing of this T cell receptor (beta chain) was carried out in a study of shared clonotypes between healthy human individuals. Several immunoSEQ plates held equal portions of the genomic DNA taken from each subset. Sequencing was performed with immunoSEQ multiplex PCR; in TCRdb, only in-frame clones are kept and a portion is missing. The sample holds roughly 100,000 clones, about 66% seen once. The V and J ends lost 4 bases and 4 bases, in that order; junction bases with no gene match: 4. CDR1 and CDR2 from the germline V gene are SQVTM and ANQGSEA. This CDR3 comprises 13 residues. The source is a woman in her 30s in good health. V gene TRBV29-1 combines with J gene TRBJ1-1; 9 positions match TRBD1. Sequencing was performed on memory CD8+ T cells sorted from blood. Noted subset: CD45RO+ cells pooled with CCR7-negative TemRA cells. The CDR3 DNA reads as TGCAGCGTTGGGGGACAGGGAGGCACTGAAGCTTTCTTT. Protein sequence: CSVGGQGGTEAFF.